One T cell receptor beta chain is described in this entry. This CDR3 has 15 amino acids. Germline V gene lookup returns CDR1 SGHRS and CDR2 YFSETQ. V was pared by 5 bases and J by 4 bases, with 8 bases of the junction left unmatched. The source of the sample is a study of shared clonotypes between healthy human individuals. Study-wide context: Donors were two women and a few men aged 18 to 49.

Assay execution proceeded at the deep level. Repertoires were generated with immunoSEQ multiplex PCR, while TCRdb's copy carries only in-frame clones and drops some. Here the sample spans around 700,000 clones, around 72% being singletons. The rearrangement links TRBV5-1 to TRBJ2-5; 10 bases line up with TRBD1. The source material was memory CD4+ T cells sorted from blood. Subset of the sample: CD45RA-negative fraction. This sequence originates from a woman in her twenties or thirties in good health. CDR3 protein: CASSYLGQGGETQYF. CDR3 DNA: TGCGCCAGCAGTTATCTCGGACAGGGGGGAGAGACCCAGTACTTC.